This T cell receptor (beta chain) emerged from a study of tumor and adjacent non-tumor tissue in lung cancer. TCRbeta libraries were built with three rounds of nested PCR, modified from ARM-PCR. TCRdb processed the multiplex PCR reads anew with MiXCR; each CDR3 protein has one entry. The sample has some 78,000 distinct CDR3 sequences, 80% seen once; the top ten hold more than 10%. The CDR3 totals 13 residues, both ends included. RNA was extracted from bulk tissue without any cell sorting. This clonotype showed up just once. Lacking the conserved final phenylalanine or tryptophan, this CDR3 likely reflects a read error. Because the CDR3's place on the DNA is in doubt, the DNA is left out and the CDR3 is given as listed by TCRdb.

The chain has TRBV12-3 or TRBV12-4 and TRBJ2-5. Sequencing was carried out using lung tumor tissue. This sequence originates from a woman in her forties or fifties with non-small cell lung cancer. Here the CDR3 reads CASSVGDQETEYY.